This T cell receptor beta chain came from a study of cytomegalovirus exposure and HLA in healthy donors. Concerning this clone: Its target is unknown.

The CDR3 is 16 amino acids. The V segment lost 0 bases and the J segment 8 bases; nucleotides outside the gene matches: 12. Looked up from germline, CDR1 is SGHRS and CDR2 is YFSETQ. Study results and limitations: In vitro work confirmed that a few CMV-associated chains recognize CMV antigens.

Vbeta (60) and Jbeta (13) primers were used in the PCR. The data were produced by immunoSEQ multiplex PCR, yet TCRdb's version contains in-frame clones alone and is incomplete. The sample lists fewer than 200,000 clones, nearly 80% occurring once. Material: PBMCs. The receptor was isolated from a female donor in good health and CMV-seronegative. This rearrangement joins TRBV5-1 to TRBJ2-3; 7 nucleotides align to TRBD1. CDR3 amino acids: CASSLGPPDREGTQYF. Here the CDR3 DNA reads TGCGCCAGCAGCTTGGGCCCCCCCGACAGGGAAGGTACGCAGTATTTT.